The 6 T cell receptor beta chains below come from one sample, sequenced in a study of Graves' ophthalmopathy and Graves' hyperthyroidism. RNA transcripts were the source from which TCR beta CDR3 regions were amplified. Investigators did first-round RT-PCR with HTBI primers, then second-round multiplex PCR. MiXCR was run by TCRdb on the multiplex PCR reads, yielding one entry per CDR3 protein. The table lists about 220,000 distinct CDR3 sequences, roughly 21% of them singletons. The specimen sequenced was peripheral blood. The receptors were sampled from a woman aged 50 to 65 with Graves' ophthalmopathy.

This clonotype was seen ten or more times. A much larger clone lies a single base off, so this may be a read error. The chain combines TRBV24-1 with TRBJ2-7, with 8 positions matching TRBD2. V shed 4 bases and J 9 bases; nucleotides not matched to a gene: 7. Germline-derived CDR1 and CDR2 are KGHDR and SFDVKD. This CDR3 is 13 amino acids long. The CDR3 nucleotides are TGTGCCACCAGTGAATCGAGCGGGAGTTCGCAGTACTTC. This translates into CATSESSGSSQYF.

In this sample, this clonotype turned up many times. V and J are TRBV5-6 and TRBJ2-5; unclear D gene. Germline V gene lookup returns CDR1 SGHDT and CDR2 YYEEEE. V lost 1 base, J lost 5 bases, and 18 bases lay in between. The CDR3 spans 16 residues. This CDR3 reads CASSLPYLRTKETQYF. The CDR3, as DNA: TGTGCCAGCAGCTTGCCGTATCTCCGGACCAAGGAGACCCAGTACTTC.

Ten or more counts support this clonotype. CDR3: CSARTFEYEQYF. The CDR3 DNA reads TGCAGTGCTAGAACATTTGAATACGAGCAGTACTTC. The rearrangement joins TRBV20-1 to TRBJ2-7; D gene ambiguous. Deletions cut 2 bases from V and 4 bases from J, with 9 bases between. Germline CDR1 is DFQATT and CDR2 is SNEGSKA (reference sequence). This CDR3 spans 12 amino acids.

J is TRBJ2-7 and V is TRBV20-1, with 10 nucleotides matching TRBD1. The CDR3 is made up of 16 amino acids. The trim removed 4 bases at V and 2 bases at J, leaving 11 bases unmatched. Germline assignment: CDR1 DFQATT and CDR2 SNEGSKA (reference sequence). CDR3 bases: TGCAGTGCTATCCGCCCGGGACAGGGGAAGACCTACGAGCAGTACTTC. It yields the protein CSAIRPGQGKTYEQYF.

The chain has TRBV20-1 and TRBJ2-7, with 8 bases lining up with TRBD2. CDR1 and CDR2 (germline): DFQATT, SNEGSKA (reference sequence). V lost 1 base, J lost 5 bases, and 7 bases stayed unmatched. This CDR3 is built from 14 residues. The CDR3 region is CSARAAGVIDEQYF. As DNA, the CDR3 is TGCAGTGCTAGAGCAGCGGGAGTCATCGACGAGCAGTACTTC.

This clonotype came up many times. V usage is TRBV6-1 and J usage is TRBJ2-5; D is ambiguous. Trimming cost V 0 bases and J 5 bases, with 10 bases left between them. The germline V gene encodes CDR1 MNHNS and CDR2 SASEGT. The CDR3 covers 14 residues. CDR3 sequence: CASSEAISGETQYF. CDR3 nucleotides: TGTGCCAGCAGTGAAGCAATCAGTGGGGAGACCCAGTACTTC.